Each of the 29 T cell receptor beta chains below was sequenced from the same sample in a study of blood T cell repertoires in COVID-19. The repertoire was sequenced with immunoSEQ multiplex PCR; TCRdb's copy has only in-frame clones and lacks some. The sample gives about 340,000 clones, roughly 86% of which show up once; 7% to 8% is in the top ten. The source material was peripheral blood. The receptors here all came from an older woman with COVID-19, enrolled during active disease.

This chain connects TRBV7-6 to TRBJ2-1, with D uncertain. This CDR3 is built from 15 residues. From germline, CDR1 is SGHVS and CDR2 FNYEAQ. Trimming removed 1 base at V and 1 base at J, with 8 bases between. The DNA of the CDR3 is TGTGCCAGCAGCTTAGACTTTGGTTCCTACAATGAGCAGTTCTTC. It translates to CASSLDFGSYNEQFF.

V usage is TRBV4-2 and J usage is TRBJ2-2, with 10 bases that match TRBD2. The CDR3 runs to 16 residues. Germline V gene sequence: CDR1 LGHNA, CDR2 YNFKEQ. Trimming removed 0 bases from V and 6 bases from J; junction bases left unmatched: 4. CDR3 DNA: TGTGCCAGCAGCCAAGAACAGCGGGGGGGCCCCGGGGAGCTGTTTTTT. Translating it yields CASSQEQRGGPGELFF.

The chain is built from TRBV7-2 and TRBJ2-3, with D possibly matching TRBD1 (6 bases). From germline, CDR1 is SGHTA and CDR2 FQGNSA. This CDR3 contains 15 residues. V was cut by 5 bases and J by 0 bases, with 12 bases left in between. This chain's CDR3 is CASSPAGVSTDTQYF. DNA for the CDR3: TGTGCCAGCAGCCCGGCAGGGGTTAGCACAGATACGCAGTATTTT.

The rearrangement links TRBV5-1 to TRBJ1-1, with 10 bases matching TRBD1. J lost 5 bases, V lost 2 bases, and 12 bases had no gene match. Germline-derived CDR1 and CDR2 are SGHRS and YFSETQ. The CDR3 has 17 amino acids. The CDR3 protein is CASSLQNPGQGGTEAFF. CDR3 DNA: TGCGCCAGCAGCTTACAAAATCCCGGACAGGGGGGGACTGAAGCTTTCTTT.

The rearrangement links TRBV5-6 to TRBJ1-2; weak D call: TRBD1 (5 bases). V was pared by 4 bases and J by 3 bases, with 16 bases between. The CDR3 extends over 15 amino acids. The germline CDR1 and CDR2 sequences are SGHDT and YYEEEE. The CDR3: CASSVGPLSDYGYTF. The CDR3 bases are TGTGCCAGCAGCGTGGGGCCCTTGTCAGACTATGGCTACACCTTC.

The chain has TRBV7-2 and TRBJ2-1, with TRBD2 matching over 7 bases. The CDR3 length is 15 residues. Per germline, CDR1 SGHTA and CDR2 FQGNSA. The junction had 9 bases not matched to a gene; V was cut back by 1 base and J by 9 bases. The CDR3 loop is CASSLERGSRGEQFF. The DNA for the CDR3 is TGTGCCAGCAGCTTAGAGCGGGGTAGCCGGGGTGAGCAGTTCTTC. The whole variable domain, filled in from reference TRBV7-2 and TRBJ2-1, reads GAGVSQSPSNKVTEKGKDVELRCDPISGHTALYWYRQSLGQGLEFLIYFQGNSAPDKSGLPSDRFSAERTGGSVSTLTIQRTQQEDSAVYLCASSLERGSRGEQFFGPGTRLTVL.

V is TRBV21-1 and J is TRBJ2-5; no check of the table's D call, TRBD1, against the DNA was made. TRBV21-1 is described as a pseudogene. CDR3 length: 16 amino acids. CDR3 in amino acids: CASSPYDRGWGETQYF. The CDR3 DNA reads as TGTGCCAGCAGCCCCTACGACAGGGGTTGGGGGGAGACCCAGTACTTC.

Concerning this clone: This same CDR3 is encoded by further DNA sequences in the sample. V usage is TRBV19 and J usage is TRBJ2-1, with TRBD1 as a possible D gene (6 bases). Trimming took 3 bases from V and 1 from J, leaving 7 bases between them. Germline V CDR1 and CDR2: LNHDA, SQIVND (reference sequence). The CDR3 has 14 residues. The CDR3 reads CASSIQGSYNEQFF. CDR3 nucleotide sequence: TGTGCCAGTAGTATCCAGGGGTCCTACAATGAGCAGTTCTTC.

The chain carries TRBV5-5 and TRBJ1-5; D is unresolved. CDR3 length: 13 residues. V was cut by 0 bases and J by 7 bases, with 8 bases left in between. Germline CDR1 is SGHKS and CDR2 is YYEKEE (reference sequence). CDR3 in amino acids: CASSLGAGQPQHF. In nucleotides, the CDR3 is TGTGCCAGCAGCTTGGGGGCTGGGCAGCCCCAGCATTTT.

This chain connects TRBV5-4 to TRBJ1-6; 7 nucleotides align to TRBD1. CDR3 length: 16 residues. The germline gives CDR1 SGHNT, CDR2 YYREEE (reference sequence). The ends lost 5 bases at V and 2 bases at J; junction bases unmatched: 7. CDR3 protein: CASSLDRAAYNSPLHF. Here the CDR3 DNA reads TGTGCCAGCAGTCTTGACAGGGCAGCCTATAATTCACCCCTCCACTTT.

This clone occurred once. The genes are TRBV10-3 and TRBJ2-7; the D gene is possibly TRBD1 (6 bases). The CDR3 runs to 14 residues. V was trimmed by 0 bases and J by 6 bases, leaving 12 bases between them. In germline, CDR1 is ENHRY, CDR2 SYGVKD. The CDR3 here is CAISESGQSGEQYF. CDR3 nucleotide sequence: TGTGCCATCAGTGAGTCCGGACAGAGCGGCGAGCAGTACTTC.

Only one count was recorded for this clone. V gene TRBV30 combines with J gene TRBJ2-1; TRBD1 is a possible D gene (5 bases). Germline V gene data show CDR1 as GTSNPN and CDR2 as SVGIG (reference sequence). This CDR3 region has 12 residues. V dropped 8 bases and J dropped 4 bases, with 12 bases sitting between them. Written as DNA, the CDR3 is TGTGCCGGTGGGGCTGGGTACAATGAGCAGTTCTTC. This codes for CAGGAGYNEQFF.

The rearrangement uses TRBV27 and TRBJ1-5; D remains ambiguous. The CDR3 extends over 14 amino acids. V lost 6 bases and J 5 bases, leaving 14 bases between the germline ends. The germline V gene encodes CDR1 MNHEY and CDR2 SMNVEV (reference sequence). The CDR3 here is CASSPLYSDQPQHF. CDR3 coding DNA: TGTGCCAGCAGCCCCCTTTACAGTGATCAGCCCCAGCATTTT.

CDR3 sequence: CASSPGLGGPDTQYF. CDR3 nucleotides: TGCGCCAGCAGTCCCGGTCTGGGGGGTCCAGATACGCAGTATTTT. J is TRBJ2-3 and V is TRBV5-1; D is possibly TRBD2 (6 bases). Germline V gene sequence: CDR1 SGHRS, CDR2 YFSETQ. Trimming stripped 5 bases from V and 4 bases from J, with 17 bases between. The CDR3 spans 15 residues.

CDR3 sequence (DNA): TGTGCCAGCTCACCATCCCAGACAGGGGGGAGCAATGAGCAGTTCTTC. It is translated as CASSPSQTGGSNEQFF. The rearrangement links TRBV18 to TRBJ2-1, with TRBD1 identical over 9 bases. The CDR3 length is 16 residues. The germline gives CDR1 KGHSH, CDR2 LQKENI. With V trimmed by 2 bases and J by 6 bases, 8 bases remained unmatched.

V and J are TRBV27 and TRBJ1-5; D is ambiguous. Germline values: CDR1 MNHEY, CDR2 SMNVEV (reference sequence). Trimming took off 4 bases at V and 2 bases at J, with 9 bases between the two ends. CDR3 size: 14 residues. DNA for the CDR3: TGTGCCAGCAGTTCTCCCCTACGCAATCAGCCCCAGCATTTT. This translates into CASSSPLRNQPQHF.

The chain joins TRBV4-3 to TRBJ1-2; unclear D gene. V gave up 0 bases and J gave up 8 bases, with 13 bases separating them. Germline V gene lookup returns CDR1 LGHNA and CDR2 YSLEER. The CDR3 is 14 amino acids. The DNA for the CDR3 is TGCGCCAGCAGCCAAGACAGGTCGTCCCGGGGCTACACCTTC. Its protein product is CASSQDRSSRGYTF.

The genes are TRBV7-6 and TRBJ2-2, with 7 bases fitting TRBD1. The CDR3 sequence is 17 residues long. Germline V gene sequence: CDR1 SGHVS, CDR2 FNYEAQ. V trimming: 4 bases; J trimming: 2 bases; junction bases outside the gene matches: 10. CDR3 sequence: CASSSNDRELNTGELFF. The CDR3 DNA reads TGTGCCAGCAGCTCTAACGACAGGGAACTTAACACCGGGGAGCTGTTTTTT.

A few counts support this clone. The V gene is TRBV7-9, the J gene TRBJ2-1; 9 bases are a match to TRBD1. This CDR3 is built from 15 residues. Trimming removed 3 bases from V and 4 bases from J; junction bases left unmatched: 4. Germline CDR1 and CDR2: SEHNR and FQNEAQ (reference sequence). The CDR3 region has the DNA TGTGCCAGCAGCTTGAACAGGGGGCAATACAATGAGCAGTTCTTC. It encodes CASSLNRGQYNEQFF.

J is TRBJ1-6 and V is TRBV2; 10 nucleotides agree with TRBD1. Germline loops: CDR1 SNHLY, CDR2 FYNNEI. The CDR3 covers 20 residues. V was pared by 6 bases and J by 0 bases, with 14 bases of the junction left unmatched. CDR3 in amino acids: CASSDLPWDRGSSYNSPLHF. CDR3 in DNA: TGTGCCAGCAGCGACTTACCCTGGGACAGGGGAAGCTCCTATAATTCACCCCTCCACTTT.

V and J are TRBV2 and TRBJ1-3; 8 bases map to TRBD1. This CDR3 spans 17 amino acids. Unmatched junction bases numbered 12, after V lost 2 bases and J lost 6 bases. Looked up from germline, CDR1 is SNHLY and CDR2 is FYNNEI. CDR3 amino acids: CASSEYLEGQEENTIYF. DNA of the CDR3: TGTGCCAGCAGTGAATATTTAGAGGGACAGGAGGAAAACACCATATATTTT.

This chain joins TRBV7-2 and TRBJ1-2; 8 bases match TRBD1. The CDR3 totals 14 residues. Trimming removed 5 bases from V and 7 bases from J; junction bases left unmatched: 9. Germline V lookup: CDR1 SGHTA, CDR2 FQGNSA. The CDR3 region is CASSVDRGEVGYTF. The CDR3 nucleotides read TGTGCCAGCAGCGTAGACAGGGGCGAGGTTGGCTACACCTTC. The full variable domain, rest sourced from reference TRBV7-2 and TRBJ1-2, is GAGVSQSPSNKVTEKGKDVELRCDPISGHTALYWYRQSLGQGLEFLIYFQGNSAPDKSGLPSDRFSAERTGGSVSTLTIQRTQQEDSAVYLCASSVDRGEVGYTFGSGTRLTVV.

Details on this clone: The limits of the CDR3 on the DNA are not certain, so only TCRdb's listed CDR3 is given. The chain couples TRBV5-8 to TRBJ1-5. From germline, CDR1 is SGHTS and CDR2 YDEGEE. The CDR3 comprises 14 residues, both ends counted. This CDR3 is CASSTSGGGQPQHF.

The genes are TRBV3-1 (or the pseudogene TRBV3-2) and TRBJ1-2; TRBD1 matches at 12 bases. CDR1 and CDR2 from the germline V gene are LGHDT and YNNKEL (reference sequence). V was clipped by 4 bases and J by 8 bases; unmatched bases: 8. The CDR3 runs to 15 residues. CDR3 amino acids: CASSLGDRGPKGYTF. Written as DNA, the CDR3 is TGTGCCAGCAGCCTCGGGGACAGGGGGCCGAAGGGCTACACCTTC.

This chain uses TRBV6-1 with TRBJ1-1; D unclear. This CDR3 contains 18 residues. Germline CDR1 reads MNHNS; CDR2 reads SASEGT. V was clipped by 0 bases and J by 2 bases, with 19 bases between them. This CDR3 reads CASSEAGAVLRINTEAFF. The CDR3 DNA is TGTGCCAGCAGTGAAGCGGGCGCAGTTCTTAGGATAAACACTGAAGCTTTCTTT.

The chain combines TRBV28 with TRBJ2-2; D not certain. The CDR3 has 15 residues. From germline, CDR1 is MDHEN and CDR2 SYDVKM. With 3 bases removed from V and 7 bases from J, the gap between germline ends came to 15 bases. CDR3 nucleotide sequence: TGTGCCAGCAGTTTCCCCTCCCGGGTCGGCGGGGAGCTGTTTTTT. Protein sequence: CASSFPSRVGGELFF.

The chain employs TRBV2 and TRBJ1-2; 9 positions match TRBD1. CDR1 is SNHLY and CDR2 is FYNNEI in the germline V gene. With V trimmed by 6 bases and J by 1 base, 6 bases remained unmatched. CDR3 size: 15 residues. The DNA for the CDR3 is TGTGCCAGCAGAGCGGACAGGGGAGGTAACTATGGCTACACCTTC. It specifies CASRADRGGNYGYTF.

For this clone: Other DNA sequences in this specimen translate into the identical CDR3. J is TRBJ1-5 and V is TRBV7-9; perhaps TRBD1 as D (5 bases). CDR1 is SEHNR and CDR2 is FQNEAQ in the germline V gene (reference sequence). This CDR3 has 14 amino acids. The V and J ends lost 5 bases and 2 bases respectively, with 10 bases between them. The CDR3 DNA reads TGTGCCAGCAGCCCCTTGACAGGCAATCAGCCCCAGCATTTT. Protein: CASSPLTGNQPQHF.

The J gene is TRBJ1-3, the V gene TRBV15; 7 nucleotides align to TRBD1. This CDR3 region has 14 residues. Per germline, CDR1 LNHNV and CDR2 YYDKDF (reference sequence). The V gene end was trimmed by 6 bases and the J gene end by 2 bases; junction bases not matched to a gene: 4. CDR3 region: CATRMTGTGNTIYF. In DNA form, the CDR3 reads TGTGCCACCAGGATGACAGGGACTGGAAACACCATATATTTT. The variable domain in full, completed from reference TRBV15 and TRBJ1-3, reads DAMVIQNPRYQVTQFGKPVTLSCSQTLNHNVMYWYQQKSSQAPKLLFHYYDKDFNNEADTPDNFQSRRPNTSFCFLDIRSPGLGDTAMYLCATRMTGTGNTIYFGEGSWLTVV.